This record covers a single T cell receptor (beta chain). This table comes from immunoSEQ multiplex PCR, and its TCRdb copy is limited to in-frame clones, with some not included. The sample consists of about 93,000 clones, around 96% of them appearing once. The CDR3 runs 16 residues. Germline values: CDR1 SGHDN, CDR2 FVKESK. Trimming took 0 bases from V and 4 from J, leaving 15 bases between them. The record originates from a study of technical replicates of blood from a few donors. The V call is TRBV14, the J call TRBJ2-5; possibly TRBD2 for D (5 bases). Material: T cells isolated from PBMCs. The sequence came from a human donor in good health. DNA of the CDR3: TGTGCCAGCAGCCAAGACCCCCCCCTAGGACTAGAGACCCAGTACTTC. The encoded protein is CASSQDPPLGLETQYF.